The source of this TCR beta chain is a study of OX40 agonist ivuxolimab in advanced cancers. Study context: Mean age approximately 59 years, range roughly 20 to 85; around 80% male.

Produced via immunoSEQ multiplex PCR; TCRdb's table is partial and in-frame only. The sample contains fewer than 80,000 clones, roughly four fifths of which appear only once. This clone was seen only once. CDR1 and CDR2 (germline): MDHEN, SYDVKM. The CDR3 is 14 amino acids. V lost 5 bases, J lost 2 bases, and 12 bases lay in between. This sequence originates from an adult with an advanced solid tumor such as melanoma, head and neck, liver or kidney cancer. The chain carries TRBV28 and TRBJ1-2; TRBD1 might be the D (5 bases). Sample: CD4+ or CD8+ T cells sorted from blood, taken in a trial of the OX40 agonist ivuxolimab. The CDR3, as DNA: TGTGCCAGCAGTCCCGGGGGAAGAAACTATGGCTACACCTTC. This translates into CASSPGGRNYGYTF.